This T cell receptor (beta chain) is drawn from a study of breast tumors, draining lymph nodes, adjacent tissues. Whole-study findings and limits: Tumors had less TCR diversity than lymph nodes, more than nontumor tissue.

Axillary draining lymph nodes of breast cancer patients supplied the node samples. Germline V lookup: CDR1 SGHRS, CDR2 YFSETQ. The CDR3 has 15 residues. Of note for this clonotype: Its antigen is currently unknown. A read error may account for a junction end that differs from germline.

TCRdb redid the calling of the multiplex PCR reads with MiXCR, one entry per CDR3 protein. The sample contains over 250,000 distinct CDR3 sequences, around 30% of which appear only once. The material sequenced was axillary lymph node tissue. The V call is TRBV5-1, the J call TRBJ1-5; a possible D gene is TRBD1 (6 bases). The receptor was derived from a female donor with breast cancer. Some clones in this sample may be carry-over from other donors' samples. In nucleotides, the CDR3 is TGCGCCAGCGGCTTGTATCCAGGGGACAATCAGCCCCAGCACTTT. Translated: CASGLYPGDNQPQHF.